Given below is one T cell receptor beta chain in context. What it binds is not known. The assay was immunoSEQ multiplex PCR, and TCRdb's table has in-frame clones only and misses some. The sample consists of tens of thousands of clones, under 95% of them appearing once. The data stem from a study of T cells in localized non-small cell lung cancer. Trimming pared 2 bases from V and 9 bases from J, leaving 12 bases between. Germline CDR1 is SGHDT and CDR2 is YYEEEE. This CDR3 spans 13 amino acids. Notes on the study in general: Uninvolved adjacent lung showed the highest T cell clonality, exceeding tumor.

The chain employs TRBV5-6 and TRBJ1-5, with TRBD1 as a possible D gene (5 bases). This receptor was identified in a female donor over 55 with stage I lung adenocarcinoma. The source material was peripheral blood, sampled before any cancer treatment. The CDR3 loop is CASSLSGNGPQHF. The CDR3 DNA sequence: TGTGCCAGCAGCTTATCAGGGAACGGGCCCCAGCATTTT.